This T cell receptor (beta chain) was found in a study of TIL therapy for anti-PD-1-resistant metastatic lung cancer. The libraries were made with immunoSEQ v3. Survey-level samples got approximately 1.8 million read pairs; deep-level samples got about 4.5-6.5 million. Here immunoSEQ multiplex PCR was the method, and the copy in TCRdb shows in-frame clones only, minus some. The table lists more than 9,500 clones, less than 75% of them singletons. The CDR3 runs to 13 residues. With 6 bases removed from V and 4 bases from J, the gap between germline ends came to 12 bases. Germline V gene sequence: CDR1 MNHEY, CDR2 SVGEGT. General study points: Many TIL product clones were absent from baseline tumor, suggesting clonal contraction.

This clone was counted only a few times. Its antigen remains unknown. Time point indicated: pre-treatment sample, taken before nivolumab and TIL therapy. The tumor samples were excised metastases, mostly pleural nodules or supraclavicular lymph nodes. Patients then received nivolumab; progressors got lymphodepletion, TIL and IL-2. The rearrangement uses TRBV6-2 or TRBV6-3 and TRBJ1-2, with no clear D. This material consisted of tumor tissue, taken at baseline. This receptor was obtained from a person aged 25-85 years with non-small cell lung cancer. CDR3 amino acids: CASSNSGGYGYTF. The CDR3 DNA follows: TGTGCCAGCAGCAACTCTGGCGGCTATGGCTACACCTTC.